This TCR beta chain was profiled in a study of cytomegalovirus exposure and HLA in healthy donors. 13 Jbeta primers and 60 Vbeta primers were used for the PCR. The method was immunoSEQ multiplex PCR; TCRdb's version includes in-frame clones alone and lacks a portion of them. The sample has 150,000 to 200,000 clones, less than 80% seen once. With V trimmed by 2 bases and J by 0 bases, 4 bases remained unmatched. Germline V CDR1 and CDR2: MNHNY, SVGAGI (reference sequence). The CDR3 has 16 residues. This clone has only one observation. The sequencing input was PBMCs. The receptor's source is a woman aged 35 to 49 in good health and CMV-seronegative. The chain combines TRBV6-6 with TRBJ1-5; 7 positions match TRBD1. CDR3 DNA sequence: TGTGCCAGCAGTTACAGGGACAGAACTAGCAATCAGCCCCAGCATTTT. It translates to CASSYRDRTSNQPQHF.